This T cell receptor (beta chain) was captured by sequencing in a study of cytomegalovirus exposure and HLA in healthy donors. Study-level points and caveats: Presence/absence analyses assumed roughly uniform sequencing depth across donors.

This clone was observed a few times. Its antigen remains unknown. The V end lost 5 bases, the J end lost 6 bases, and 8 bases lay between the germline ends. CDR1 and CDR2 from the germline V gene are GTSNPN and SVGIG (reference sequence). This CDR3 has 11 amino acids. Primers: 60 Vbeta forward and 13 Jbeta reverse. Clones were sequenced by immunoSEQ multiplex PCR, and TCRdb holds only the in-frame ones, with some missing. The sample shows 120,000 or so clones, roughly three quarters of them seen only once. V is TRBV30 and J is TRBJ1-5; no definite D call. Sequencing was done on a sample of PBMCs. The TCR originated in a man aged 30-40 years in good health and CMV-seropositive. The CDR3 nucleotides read TGTGCCTGGTTTATTAGTCAGCCCCAGCATTTT. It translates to CAWFISQPQHF.